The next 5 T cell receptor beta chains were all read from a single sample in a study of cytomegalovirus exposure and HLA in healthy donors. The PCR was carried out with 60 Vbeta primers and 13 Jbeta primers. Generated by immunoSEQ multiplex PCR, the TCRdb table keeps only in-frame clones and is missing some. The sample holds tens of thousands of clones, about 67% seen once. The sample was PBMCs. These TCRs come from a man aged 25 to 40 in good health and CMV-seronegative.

DNA of the CDR3: TGTGCCAGCAGTGAGTCAGGGTCTGGAAACACCATATATTTT. This translates into CASSESGSGNTIYF. The chain recombines TRBV6-1 with TRBJ1-3; perhaps TRBD1 as D (5 bases). Germline lookup yields CDR1 MNHNS and CDR2 SASEGT. V was trimmed by 3 bases and J by 1 base, leaving 7 bases between them. The CDR3 totals 14 residues.

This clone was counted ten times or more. The CDR3 region is CASSLGAHQPQHF. CDR3 nucleotide sequence: TGTGCCAGCAGCTTAGGGGCTCATCAGCCCCAGCATTTT. The J gene is TRBJ1-5, the V gene TRBV7-8, with unresolved D. This CDR3 is built from 13 residues. CDR1 and CDR2 from the germline V gene are SGHVS and FQNEAQ. The V end lost 1 base, the J end lost 5 bases, and 6 bases lay between the germline ends.

CDR3 region: CASSMSKTGDYGYTF. The CDR3 bases are TGTGCCAGCAGCATGTCAAAGACAGGGGACTATGGCTACACCTTC. The rearrangement uses TRBV21-1 and TRBJ1-2; TRBD1 is the table's D call, not checked against the DNA. TRBV21-1 is a recognized pseudogene. There are 15 residues in the CDR3.

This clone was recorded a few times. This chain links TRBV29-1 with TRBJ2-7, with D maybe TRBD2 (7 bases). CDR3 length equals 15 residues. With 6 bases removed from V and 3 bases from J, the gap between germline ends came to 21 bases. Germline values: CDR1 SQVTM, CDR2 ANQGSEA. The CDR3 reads CSVPKTGGSSYEQYF. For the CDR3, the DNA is TGCAGCGTCCCAAAGACGGGGGGCTCCAGCTACGAGCAGTACTTC.

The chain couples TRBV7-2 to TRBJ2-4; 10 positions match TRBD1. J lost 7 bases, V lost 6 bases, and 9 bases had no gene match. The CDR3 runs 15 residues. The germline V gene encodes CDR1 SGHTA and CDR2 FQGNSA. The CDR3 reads CASREGDRGGNIQYF. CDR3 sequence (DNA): TGTGCCAGCAGGGAAGGGGACAGGGGTGGGAACATTCAGTACTTC.